The 27 T cell receptor beta chains given below trace back to one sample, sequenced in a study of blood T cells in healthy people across ages. The use of a sample-barcoded 5' primer and a J-beta primer mix characterized a second PCR of roughly 6 to 12 cycles. TCRdb passed the 5' RACE reads through MiXCR, listing each CDR3 protein once. This sample yields about 930,000 distinct CDR3 sequences, of which about 27% are seen a single time; 9.5% to 13% belongs to the top ten. The sample was also linked to a second study, of T cells of mothers and their children.

The specimen was blood. The source of these receptors is a woman between 35 and 50 years old in good health.

This clonotype was detected ten times or more. The chain has TRBV7-2 and TRBJ2-1; TRBD2 matches at 9 bases. Germline V CDR1 and CDR2: SGHTA, FQGNSA. V was pared by 10 bases and J by 3 bases, with 7 bases of the junction left unmatched. The CDR3 covers 14 residues. The chain's CDR3 is CATRPAGGYNEQFF. CDR3 bases: TGTGCCACGCGTCCAGCGGGGGGCTACAATGAGCAGTTCTTC.

This clonotype was counted only a few times. A clone one base away is much larger, so this may be a read error. The chain carries TRBV27 and TRBJ2-7; 8 nucleotides align to TRBD2. The germline gives CDR1 MNHEY, CDR2 SMNVEV (reference sequence). The CDR3 loop spans 18 amino acids. Losses at the gene ends were 0 bases for V and 7 bases for J; bases not matched to a gene: 17. In DNA form, the CDR3 reads TGTGCCAGCAGTTTATCCGGGGGGGCGGGGCAGACGTGGAGGGAGCAGTACTTC. Residues: CASSLSGGAGQTWREQYF.

V usage is TRBV28 and J usage is TRBJ1-2, with D possibly being TRBD1 (5 bases). The V gene lost 10 bases and the J gene lost 3 bases, with 21 bases spanning the gap. The CDR3 spans 15 residues. Looked up from germline, CDR1 is MDHEN and CDR2 is SYDVKM. The DNA of the CDR3 is TGTGCCACTACGCTGGGGGGGAGTGTTTACTATGGCTACACCTTC. It encodes CATTLGGSVYYGYTF.

This clonotype was recorded a few times. A read error may explain this, as a much larger clone is one base away. The chain joins TRBV5-4 to TRBJ2-7; no firm D call. V lost 7 bases and J 0 bases, leaving 17 bases between the germline ends. Looked up from germline, CDR1 is SGHNT and CDR2 is YYREEE (reference sequence). The CDR3 consists of 15 residues. The chain's CDR3 is CASALDQAVSYEQYF. CDR3 bases: TGTGCCAGCGCTCTGGACCAGGCCGTCTCCTACGAGCAGTACTTC.

This clonotype was seen a handful of times. The V call is TRBV12-3 or TRBV12-4, the J call TRBJ2-7; 11 bases are shared with TRBD2. The CDR3 loop spans 13 amino acids. The V gene end was trimmed by 8 bases and the J gene end by 6 bases; junction bases not matched to a gene: 6. Written as DNA, the CDR3 is TGTGCCAGCGCACTAGCGGGGGTTCTCGAGCAGTACTTC. As protein: CASALAGVLEQYF.

A remark on this clonotype: A clone one base away is much larger, so this may be a read error. This chain links TRBV10-3 with TRBJ2-3, with 7 bases aligning to TRBD2. CDR1 ENHRY and CDR2 SYGVKD come from the germline V gene. The CDR3 spans 15 residues. Here the CDR3 DNA reads TGTGCCATCAGTAAGTCGGGCCGGGGGGCAGATACGCAGTATTTT. This gives the protein CAISKSGRGADTQYF.

This sequence joins TRBV5-1 and TRBJ2-2; 11 bases are shared with TRBD2. J was trimmed by 7 bases and V by 3 bases; bases with no gene match: 14. This CDR3 has 18 amino acids. Germline V gene lookup returns CDR1 SGHRS and CDR2 YFSETQ. The CDR3 nucleotides are TGCGCCAGCAGCTCCGTAGCGGGGGGGCGTCAGACCGGCGGGGAGCTGTTTTTT. Translating it yields CASSSVAGGRQTGGELFF.

This clonotype was picked up a small number of times. At one boundary the junction diverges from the germline segment, which might be a read error. The chain links TRBV7-7 to TRBJ2-5; 7 nucleotides align to TRBD2. Germline V lookup: CDR1 SSHAT, CDR2 FNYEAQ (reference sequence). The CDR3 covers 14 residues. The CDR3: CASSLAGFKETQYF. Written as DNA, the CDR3 is TGTGCTAGCAGCTTAGCGGGTTTTAAAGAGACCCAGTACTTC.

The chain carries TRBV6-5 and TRBJ2-7; a possible D gene is TRBD1 (6 bases). Germline V CDR1 and CDR2: MNHEY, SVGAGI. This CDR3 spans 12 amino acids. The V and J ends lost 4 bases and 7 bases respectively, with 11 bases between them. The CDR3 DNA reads as TGTGCCAGCAGTTCAGGGGTTCGAGAGCAGTACTTC. Translating it yields CASSSGVREQYF.

V usage is TRBV12-3 or TRBV12-4 and J usage is TRBJ1-1; TRBD1 might be the D (5 bases). Trimming pared 6 bases from V and 0 bases from J, leaving 14 bases between. This CDR3 is 15 amino acids long. The chain's CDR3 is CASSPRGNLNTEAFF. The CDR3 DNA reads as TGTGCCAGCAGCCCGCGGGGGAATTTGAACACTGAAGCTTTCTTT.

This clonotype turned up a few times. The chain uses TRBV29-1 and TRBJ2-3, with D perhaps being TRBD1 or TRBD2 (7 bases each). The ends were cut back, 0 bases at V and 6 bases at J, with 13 bases in the middle. The CDR3 extends over 14 amino acids. In germline, CDR1 is SQVTM, CDR2 ANQGSEA. CDR3 sequence reads: CSVEDRGGADTQYF. The CDR3, as DNA: TGCAGCGTTGAAGACAGGGGGGGTGCGGATACGCAGTATTTT.

The CDR3 sequence: CSARSGTGVNEQFF. As DNA, the CDR3 is TGCAGTGCTCGCTCCGGGACAGGGGTTAATGAGCAGTTCTTC. This chain joins TRBV20-1 and TRBJ2-1; TRBD1 aligns across 10 bases. CDR3 length equals 14 residues. J gave up 7 bases and V 5 bases, and 8 bases lay outside the gene matches. CDR1 and CDR2 from the germline V gene are DFQATT and SNEGSKA (reference sequence).

To note about this clonotype: A much larger clone differs by one base, so this may be a read error. V gene TRBV9 combines with J gene TRBJ2-5; possible D gene TRBD2, 5 bases. Matching the DNA end better, TRBJ2-1 makes the J call doubtful. Germline V gene data show CDR1 as SGDLS and CDR2 as YYNGEE. This CDR3 is 13 amino acids long. As DNA, the CDR3 is TGTGCCAGCAGCCTCCAGTTTGGGGAGACCCAGTTCTTC. Translated, it gives CASSLQFGETQFF.

The chain uses TRBV5-1 and TRBJ2-3, with TRBD2 identical over 12 bases. V gave up 0 bases and J gave up 3 bases; unmatched junction bases: 5. Per the germline V gene, CDR1 is SGHRS and CDR2 is YFSETQ. CDR3 size: 17 residues. CDR3 bases: TGCGCCAGCAGCTTGGAACCTACTAGCGGGGGGACAGATACGCAGTATTTT. Protein: CASSLEPTSGGTDTQYF.

The chain combines TRBV4-3 with TRBJ1-2; D ambiguous. Trimming stripped 0 bases from V and 7 bases from J, with 15 bases between. Germline assignment: CDR1 LGHNA and CDR2 YSLEER. The CDR3 contains 15 residues. The CDR3 here is CASSQDVAASRGYTF. For the CDR3, the DNA is TGCGCCAGCAGCCAAGATGTCGCGGCGTCCCGTGGCTACACCTTC.

This clonotype was recorded many times. The V and J genes are TRBV7-2 and TRBJ2-6; D gene ambiguous. Trimming shortened V by 5 bases and J by 0 bases, and 11 bases separated the two germline ends. The germline V gene encodes CDR1 SGHTA and CDR2 FQGNSA. This CDR3 has 16 amino acids. The CDR3 sequence: CASSPRAHSGANVLTF. The DNA for the CDR3 is TGTGCCAGCAGCCCCCGGGCCCACTCTGGGGCCAACGTCCTGACTTTC. The full variable domain, completed using reference TRBV7-2 and TRBJ2-6, is GAGVSQSPSNKVTEKGKDVELRCDPISGHTALYWYRQSLGQGLEFLIYFQGNSAPDKSGLPSDRFSAERTGGSVSTLTIQRTQQEDSAVYLCASSPRAHSGANVLTFGAGSRLTVL.

This rearrangement joins TRBV9 to TRBJ2-7; D is unresolved. Germline assignment: CDR1 SGDLS and CDR2 YYNGEE. The CDR3 spans 13 residues. Trimming removed 0 bases at V and 9 bases at J, with 13 bases between. The CDR3 here is CASSVAHANTQYF. CDR3 in DNA: TGTGCCAGCAGCGTAGCTCATGCAAATACGCAGTACTTC.

In this sample, this clonotype turned up a few times. CDR3 amino acids: CASSLTVTCEQYF. CDR3 in DNA: TGCGCCAGCAGCTTAACAGTTACCTGCGAGCAGTACTTC. The chain recombines TRBV5-1 with TRBJ2-7; D remains ambiguous. Germline values: CDR1 SGHRS, CDR2 YFSETQ. The CDR3 covers 13 residues. V gave up 2 bases and J gave up 6 bases, with 12 bases separating them.

The rearrangement joins TRBV6-1 to TRBJ1-2; D not resolved. V was shortened by 2 bases and J by 0 bases, with 7 bases between the two germline ends. In germline, CDR1 is MNHNS, CDR2 SASEGT. The CDR3 contains 14 residues. Here the CDR3 reads CASSESQANYGYTF. The CDR3 DNA sequence: TGTGCCAGCAGTGAAAGTCAGGCTAACTATGGCTACACCTTC.

This chain links TRBV7-9 with TRBJ1-2, with a weak D call TRBD1 (5 bases). Germline lookup yields CDR1 SEHNR and CDR2 FQNEAQ (reference sequence). The V end was cut by 5 bases, the J end by 2 bases, with 18 bases between. This CDR3 contains 16 residues. CDR3 in amino acids: CASSVMEWRGNYGYTF. The CDR3 bases are TGTGCCAGCAGCGTGATGGAGTGGAGGGGAAACTATGGCTACACCTTC.

The CDR3: CASSPGAERYEQYF. CDR3 coding DNA: TGCGCCAGCAGCCCGGGGGCAGAACGCTACGAGCAGTACTTC. The V gene is TRBV5-1, the J gene TRBJ2-7; D is possibly TRBD1 or TRBD2 (6 bases each). The CDR3 loop spans 14 amino acids. The ends were cut back, 4 bases at V and 3 bases at J, with 14 bases in the middle. Germline V lookup: CDR1 SGHRS, CDR2 YFSETQ.

This clonotype was counted between two and nine times. The CDR3 DNA is TGCGCCAGCAGTGACGGTGCAGCGGGTACGAATGAGCAGTTCTTC. Protein sequence: CASSDGAAGTNEQFF. The chain recombines TRBV10-1 with TRBJ2-1; weak D call: TRBD2 (6 bases). This CDR3 is built from 15 residues. The V end lost 3 bases, the J end lost 7 bases, and 16 bases lay between the germline ends. The germline gives CDR1 WNHNN, CDR2 SYGVQD (reference sequence).

Of note for this clonotype: This may be a read error: a much more frequent sequence differs by one nucleotide. The chain is built from TRBV10-3 and TRBJ1-2; possibly TRBD1 for D (5 bases). Germline CDR1 reads ENHRY; CDR2 reads SYGVKD. This CDR3 contains 13 residues. The CDR3 region is CTISGTAYYGYTF. The CDR3 DNA reads TGTACCATCAGTGGGACCGCATACTATGGCTACACCTTC.

The chain has TRBV10-3 and TRBJ1-1, with TRBD1 matching 7 bases. Unmatched junction bases numbered 11, after V lost 6 bases and J lost 1 base. CDR3 length equals 16 residues. Per germline, CDR1 ENHRY and CDR2 SYGVKD. The CDR3 nucleotides are TGTGCCATCAGGGGCTGGCAGGGGGGTGGGAACACTGAAGCTTTCTTT. Its protein is CAIRGWQGGGNTEAFF.

This clonotype was observed many times. The gene calls are TRBV6-5 and TRBJ2-5; 10 bases match TRBD2. Germline V gene data show CDR1 as MNHEY and CDR2 as SVGAGI. V gave up 5 bases and J gave up 5 bases; unmatched junction bases: 8. The CDR3 length is 15 residues. This chain's CDR3 is CASSRGTSVTETQYF. The CDR3 DNA reads TGTGCCAGCAGTCGCGGGACTAGCGTTACGGAGACCCAGTACTTC.

As regards this clonotype: Just one base apart from a much larger clone, this may be a read error. The J gene is TRBJ2-7, the V gene TRBV7-2, with 8 nucleotides matching TRBD1. The germline CDR1 and CDR2 sequences are SGHTA and FQGNSA. The CDR3 consists of 14 residues. V lost 5 bases to trimming and J lost 7 bases; unmatched junction nucleotides: 10. CDR3 in amino acids: CASSRGQGSNEQYF. CDR3 sequence (DNA): TGTGCCAGCAGCCGCGGACAGGGATCCAATGAGCAGTACTTC.

In this sample, this clonotype turned up many times. V usage is TRBV9 and J usage is TRBJ2-7; TRBD2 matches at 10 bases. V lost 2 bases and J lost 1; bases outside the gene matches: 3. From germline, CDR1 is SGDLS and CDR2 YYNGEE. CDR3 length: 15 residues. The CDR3 is CASSVSSGGSYEQYF. CDR3 nucleotide sequence: TGTGCCAGCAGCGTTAGTAGCGGGGGGTCCTACGAGCAGTACTTC.